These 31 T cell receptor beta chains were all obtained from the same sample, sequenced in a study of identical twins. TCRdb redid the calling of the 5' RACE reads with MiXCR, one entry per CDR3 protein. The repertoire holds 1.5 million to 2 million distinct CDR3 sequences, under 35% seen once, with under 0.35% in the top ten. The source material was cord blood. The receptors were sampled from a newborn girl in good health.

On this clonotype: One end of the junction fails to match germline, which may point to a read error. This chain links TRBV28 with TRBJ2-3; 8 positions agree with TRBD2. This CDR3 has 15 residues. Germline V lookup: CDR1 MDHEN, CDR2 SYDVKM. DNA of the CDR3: TGTGCCAGCAGTTTGGTAGCGGGGAACACAGATACGCAGTCTTTT. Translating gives CASSLVAGNTDTQSF.

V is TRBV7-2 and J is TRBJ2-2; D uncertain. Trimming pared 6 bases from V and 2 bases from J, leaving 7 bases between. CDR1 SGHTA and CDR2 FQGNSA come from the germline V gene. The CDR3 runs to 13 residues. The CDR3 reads CASSPYNTGELFF. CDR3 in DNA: TGTGCCAGCAGTCCGTACAACACCGGGGAGCTGTTTTTT.

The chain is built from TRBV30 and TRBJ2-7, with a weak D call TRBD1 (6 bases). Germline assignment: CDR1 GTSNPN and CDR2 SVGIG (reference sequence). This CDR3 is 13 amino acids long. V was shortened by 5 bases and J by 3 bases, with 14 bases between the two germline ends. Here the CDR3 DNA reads TGTGCCTGGGGAACAGGGACGGTCTACGAGCAGTACTTC. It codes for CAWGTGTVYEQYF.

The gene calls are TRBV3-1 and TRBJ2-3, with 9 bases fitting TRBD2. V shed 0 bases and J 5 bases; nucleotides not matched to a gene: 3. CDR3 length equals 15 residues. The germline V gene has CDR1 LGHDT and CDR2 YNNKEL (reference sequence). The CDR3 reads CASSQESSGRDTQYF. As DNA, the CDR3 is TGTGCCAGCAGCCAAGAAAGTAGCGGGAGAGATACGCAGTATTTT.

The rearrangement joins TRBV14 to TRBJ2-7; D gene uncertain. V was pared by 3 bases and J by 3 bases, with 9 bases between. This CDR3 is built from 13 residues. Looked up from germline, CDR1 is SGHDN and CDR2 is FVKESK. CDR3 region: CASSHAAGYEQYF. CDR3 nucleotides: TGTGCCAGCAGCCACGCTGCCGGCTACGAGCAGTACTTC.

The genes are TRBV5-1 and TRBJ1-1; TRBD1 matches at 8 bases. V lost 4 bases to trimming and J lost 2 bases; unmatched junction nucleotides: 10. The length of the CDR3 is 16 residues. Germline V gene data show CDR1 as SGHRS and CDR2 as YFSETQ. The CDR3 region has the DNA TGCGCCAGCAGCGGGGCCTGGACAGGGCTAAACACTGAAGCTTTCTTT. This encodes CASSGAWTGLNTEAFF.

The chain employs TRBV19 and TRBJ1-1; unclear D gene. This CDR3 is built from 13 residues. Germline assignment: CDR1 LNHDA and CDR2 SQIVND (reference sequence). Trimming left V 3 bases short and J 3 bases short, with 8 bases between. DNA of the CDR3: TGTGCCAGTAGTATGGTCACCTACACTGAAGCTTTCTTT. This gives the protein CASSMVTYTEAFF.

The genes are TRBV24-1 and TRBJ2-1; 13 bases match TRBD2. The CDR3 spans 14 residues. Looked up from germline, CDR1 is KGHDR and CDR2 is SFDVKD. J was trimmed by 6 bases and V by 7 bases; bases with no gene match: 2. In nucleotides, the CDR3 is TGTGCCACCAGGGGGACTAGCGGGGTCAATGAGCAGTTCTTC. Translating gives CATRGTSGVNEQFF.

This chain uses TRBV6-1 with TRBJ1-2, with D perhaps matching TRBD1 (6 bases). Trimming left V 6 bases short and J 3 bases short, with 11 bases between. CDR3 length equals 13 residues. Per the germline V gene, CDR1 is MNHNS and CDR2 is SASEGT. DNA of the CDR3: TGTGCCAGCAGGGGGGCCAGCCACTATGGCTACACCTTC. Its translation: CASRGASHYGYTF.

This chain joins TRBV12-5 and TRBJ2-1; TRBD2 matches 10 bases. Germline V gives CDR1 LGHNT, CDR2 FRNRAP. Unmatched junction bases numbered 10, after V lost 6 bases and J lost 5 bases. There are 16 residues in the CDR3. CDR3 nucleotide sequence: TGTGCTAGTGGCCGTATAGCGGGAGGTACCGACAATGAGCAGTTCTTC. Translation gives CASGRIAGGTDNEQFF.

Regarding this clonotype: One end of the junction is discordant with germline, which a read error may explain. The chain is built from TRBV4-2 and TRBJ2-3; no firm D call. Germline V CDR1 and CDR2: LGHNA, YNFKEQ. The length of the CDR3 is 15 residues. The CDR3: CTSSQDQRSTDTQYF. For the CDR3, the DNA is TGTACCAGCAGCCAAGACCAGCGTAGCACAGATACGCAGTATTTT.

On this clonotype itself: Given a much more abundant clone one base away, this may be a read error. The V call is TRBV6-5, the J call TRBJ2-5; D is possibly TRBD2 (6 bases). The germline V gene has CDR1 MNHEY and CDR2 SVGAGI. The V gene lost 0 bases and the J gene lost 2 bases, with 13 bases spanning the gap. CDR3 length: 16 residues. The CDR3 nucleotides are TGTGCCAGCAGTTACTCGGGACTCTATAGACAAGAGACCCAGTACTTC. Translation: CASSYSGLYRQETQYF.

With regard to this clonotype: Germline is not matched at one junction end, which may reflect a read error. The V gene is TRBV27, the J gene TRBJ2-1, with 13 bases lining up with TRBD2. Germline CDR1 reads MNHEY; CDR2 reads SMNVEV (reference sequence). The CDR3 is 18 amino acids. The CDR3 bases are TGTGCCAGCGGTTCTGCTGGGACTAGCGGGATTCCCTACAATGGGCAGTTCTTC. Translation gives CASGSAGTSGIPYNGQFF.

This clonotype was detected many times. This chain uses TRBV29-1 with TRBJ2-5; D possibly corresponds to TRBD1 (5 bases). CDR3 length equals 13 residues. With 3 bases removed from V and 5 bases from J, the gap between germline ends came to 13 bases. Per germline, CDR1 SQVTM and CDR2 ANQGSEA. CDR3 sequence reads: CSVDRDFRETQYF. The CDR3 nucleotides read TGCAGCGTTGACAGGGATTTCCGGGAGACCCAGTACTTC.

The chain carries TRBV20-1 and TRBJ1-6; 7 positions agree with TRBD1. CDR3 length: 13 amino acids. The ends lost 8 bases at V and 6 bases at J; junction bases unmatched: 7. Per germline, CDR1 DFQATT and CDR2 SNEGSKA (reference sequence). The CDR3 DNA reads TGCAGTACAATAACAGGGGTTAATTCACCCCTCCACTTT. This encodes CSTITGVNSPLHF.

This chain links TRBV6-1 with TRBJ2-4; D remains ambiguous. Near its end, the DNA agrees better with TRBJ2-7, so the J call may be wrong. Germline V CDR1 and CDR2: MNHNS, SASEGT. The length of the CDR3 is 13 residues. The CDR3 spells CASSLQDGYEQYF. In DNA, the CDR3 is TGTGCCAGCAGCCTTCAGGATGGCTACGAGCAGTACTTC.

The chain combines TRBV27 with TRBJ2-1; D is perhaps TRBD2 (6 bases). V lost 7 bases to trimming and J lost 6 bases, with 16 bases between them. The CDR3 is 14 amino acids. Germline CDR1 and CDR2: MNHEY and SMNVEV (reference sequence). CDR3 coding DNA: TGTGCCAGCAATATACGACTAGGGACCAATGAGCAGTTCTTC. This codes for CASNIRLGTNEQFF.

CDR3 nucleotide sequence: TGTGCCAGCAGCCAAGATTGGACGAGGAGGGGTCATGGCTACACCTTC. Protein product: CASSQDWTRRGHGYTF. J is TRBJ1-2 and V is TRBV14; tentatively, D is TRBD1 (5 bases). Germline values: CDR1 SGHDN, CDR2 FVKESK. The CDR3 has 16 residues. V lost 0 bases and J 6 bases, leaving 17 bases between the germline ends.

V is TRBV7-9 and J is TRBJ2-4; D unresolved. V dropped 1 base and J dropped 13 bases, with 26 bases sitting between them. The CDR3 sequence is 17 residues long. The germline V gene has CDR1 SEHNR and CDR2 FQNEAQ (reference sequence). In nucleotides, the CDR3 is TGTGCCAGCAGCTTAGGTGCACTGGGCTCCTCCTACAATGAGCAGTACTTC. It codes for CASSLGALGSSYNEQYF.

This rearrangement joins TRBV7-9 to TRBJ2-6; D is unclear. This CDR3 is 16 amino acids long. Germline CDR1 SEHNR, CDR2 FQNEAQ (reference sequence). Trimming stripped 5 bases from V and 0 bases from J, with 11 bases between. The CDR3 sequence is CASSLGSVSGANVLTF. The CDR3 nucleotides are TGTGCCAGCAGCCTTGGATCGGTCTCTGGGGCCAACGTCCTGACTTTC.

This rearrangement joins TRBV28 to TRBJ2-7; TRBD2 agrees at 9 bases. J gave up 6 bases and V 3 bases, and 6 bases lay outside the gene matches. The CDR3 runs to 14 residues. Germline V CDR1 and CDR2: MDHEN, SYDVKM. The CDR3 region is CASSLGGRAFEQYF. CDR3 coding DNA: TGTGCCAGCAGTTTGGGCGGGAGGGCCTTCGAGCAGTACTTC.

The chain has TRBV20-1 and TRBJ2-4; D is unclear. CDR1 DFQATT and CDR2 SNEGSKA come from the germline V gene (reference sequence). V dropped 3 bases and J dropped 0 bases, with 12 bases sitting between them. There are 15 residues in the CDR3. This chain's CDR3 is CSARKQSLAKNIQYF. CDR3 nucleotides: TGCAGTGCTAGGAAACAGTCCCTAGCCAAAAACATTCAGTACTTC.

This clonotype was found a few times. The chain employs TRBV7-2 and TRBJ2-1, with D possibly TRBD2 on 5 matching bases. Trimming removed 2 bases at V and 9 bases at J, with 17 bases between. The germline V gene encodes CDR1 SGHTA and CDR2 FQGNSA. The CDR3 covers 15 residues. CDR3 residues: CASSLPPGSTTEQFF. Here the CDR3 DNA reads TGTGCCAGCAGCTTACCCCCGGGATCGACAACTGAGCAGTTCTTC.

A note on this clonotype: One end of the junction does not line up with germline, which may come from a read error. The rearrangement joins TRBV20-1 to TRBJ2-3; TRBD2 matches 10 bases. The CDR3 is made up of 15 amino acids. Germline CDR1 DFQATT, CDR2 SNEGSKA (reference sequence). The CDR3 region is CRARSSGRRTDTQYF. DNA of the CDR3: TGCAGGGCTAGATCTAGCGGGAGAAGGACAGATACGCAGTATTTT.

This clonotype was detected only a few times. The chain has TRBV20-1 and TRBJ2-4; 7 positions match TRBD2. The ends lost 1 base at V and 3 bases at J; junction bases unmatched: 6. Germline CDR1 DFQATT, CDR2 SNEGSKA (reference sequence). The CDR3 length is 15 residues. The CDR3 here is CSARATGGIKNIQYF. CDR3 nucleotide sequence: TGCAGTGCTAGAGCCACGGGAGGCATCAAAAACATTCAGTACTTC.

DNA for the CDR3: TGTGCCAGCAGCTTAGAGGGTCGAAACACCATATATTTT. Protein: CASSLEGRNTIYF. The chain has TRBV7-9 and TRBJ1-3; D is unclear. Per germline, CDR1 SEHNR and CDR2 FQNEAQ (reference sequence). V was trimmed by 1 base and J by 5 bases, leaving 6 bases between them. The CDR3 sequence is 13 residues long.

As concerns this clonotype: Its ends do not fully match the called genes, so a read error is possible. This CDR3 is CASSPPLAGGPTDTLYF. For the CDR3, the DNA is TGTGCCAGCAGCCCTCCTCTAGCGGGGGGCCCCACAGATACGCTGTATTTT. The chain links TRBV5-4 to TRBJ2-3, with 11 bases aligning to TRBD2. Germline V gene data show CDR1 as SGHNT and CDR2 as YYREEE (reference sequence). The CDR3 totals 17 residues. The whole variable domain, filled in from reference TRBV5-4 and TRBJ2-3, reads ETGVTQSPTHLIKTRGQQVTLRCSSQSGHNTVSWYQQALGQGPQFIFQYYREEENGRGNFPPRFSGLQFPNYSSELNVNALELDDSALYLCASSPPLAGGPTDTLYFGPGTRLTVL.

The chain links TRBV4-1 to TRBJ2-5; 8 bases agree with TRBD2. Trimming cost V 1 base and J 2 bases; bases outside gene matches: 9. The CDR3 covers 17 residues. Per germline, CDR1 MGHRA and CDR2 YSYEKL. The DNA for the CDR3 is TGCGCCAGCAGCCAAGTTCCAACTCCGGGGGGGCAAGAGACCCAGTACTTC. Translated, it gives CASSQVPTPGGQETQYF.

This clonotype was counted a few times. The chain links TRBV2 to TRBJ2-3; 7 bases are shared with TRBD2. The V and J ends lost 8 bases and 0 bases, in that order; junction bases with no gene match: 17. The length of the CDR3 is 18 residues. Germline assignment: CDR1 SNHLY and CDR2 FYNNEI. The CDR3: CASPGTGRVEPSTDTQYF. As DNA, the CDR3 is TGTGCCAGCCCCGGGACGGGGAGGGTAGAGCCCAGCACAGATACGCAGTATTTT.

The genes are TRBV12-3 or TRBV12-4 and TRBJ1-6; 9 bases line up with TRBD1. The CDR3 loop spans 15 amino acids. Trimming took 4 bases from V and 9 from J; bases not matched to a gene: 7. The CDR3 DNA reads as TGTGCCAGCAGTTCGGGACAGGGAGGAATTTCACCCCTCCACTTT. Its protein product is CASSSGQGGISPLHF.

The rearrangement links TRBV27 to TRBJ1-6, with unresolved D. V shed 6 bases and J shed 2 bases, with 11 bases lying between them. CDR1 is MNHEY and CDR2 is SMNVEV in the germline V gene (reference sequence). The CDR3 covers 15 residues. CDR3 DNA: TGTGCCAGCAGATGGACGGCAACCTATAATTCACCCCTCCACTTT. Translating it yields CASRWTATYNSPLHF.